These 5 T cell receptor beta chains originate from one sample sequenced in a study of blood T cells in healthy people across ages (dated by TCRdb to 2014 to 2015). The library was obtained by 5' RACE. This sample was sequenced with an Illumina HiSeq 2500. The second PCR ran for roughly 7 to 12 cycles and used a J-beta primer mix along with a sample-barcoded 5' primer. TCRdb redid the processing of the public reads, applying fastp at Q25 and MiXCR, and retained in-frame beta chains. Each CDR3 protein gets just one entry, which takes the most common genes and DNA from the rows behind it. The sample contains about 900,000 distinct CDR3 sequences, 60% to 80% of them found a single time. The top ten clones comprise 25% to 35% of the sample. Sequenced: blood. The receptors stem from a man aged 25-40 years in good health.

The rearrangement uses TRBV9 and TRBJ2-3, with D unclear. This CDR3 contains 12 residues. Trimming left V 3 bases short and J 5 bases short, with 7 bases between. Germline V gives CDR1 SGDLS, CDR2 YYNGEE. The CDR3 nucleotides are TGTGCCAGCAGCGGATCACTAGATACGCAGTATTTT. This translates into CASSGSLDTQYF.

This clonotype was seen a few times. The chain recombines TRBV14 with TRBJ2-1; 9 nucleotides line up with TRBD1. This CDR3 comprises 15 residues. Germline V lookup: CDR1 SGHDN, CDR2 FVKESK. V trimming: 2 bases; J trimming: 10 bases; junction bases outside the gene matches: 9. The CDR3 spells CASSQLTGGWQEQFF. CDR3 in DNA: TGTGCCAGCAGCCAACTCACAGGGGGCTGGCAGGAGCAGTTCTTC.

This clonotype turned up a few times. The chain joins TRBV7-8 to TRBJ1-6; D is uncertain. The V and J ends lost 5 bases and 6 bases respectively, with 14 bases between them. This CDR3 contains 15 residues. Germline V lookup: CDR1 SGHVS, CDR2 FQNEAQ. CDR3 amino acids: CASSQYRASNSPLHF. The CDR3 DNA is TGTGCCAGCAGCCAGTACCGGGCCTCTAATTCACCCCTCCACTTT.

The CDR3 DNA follows: TGTGCCAGCAGTTCTACTCGTGGGGGACAGGGTTATCCTAACTATGGCTACACCTTC. Its translation is CASSSTRGGQGYPNYGYTF. V gene TRBV12-3 or TRBV12-4 combines with J gene TRBJ1-2; 9 bases are shared with TRBD1. The CDR3 is 19 amino acids. Trimming took 4 bases from V and 0 from J; bases not matched to a gene: 15.

The V gene is TRBV5-1, the J gene TRBJ2-1; 12 bases are a match to TRBD1. V lost 6 bases and J lost 8; bases outside the gene matches: 6. The CDR3 contains 14 residues. CDR1 SGHRS and CDR2 YFSETQ come from the germline V gene. The CDR3 loop is CASKPGQGAYEQFF. The CDR3 coding sequence is TGCGCCAGCAAGCCGGGACAGGGGGCTTATGAGCAGTTCTTC.